This T cell receptor (beta chain) was recovered during a study of T cells after posttransplantation cyclophosphamide. General study results and limits: Later post-transplant blood repertoires were often dominated by donor CD8+ memory clones. Skin or GI-infiltrating T cells shared few TRB sequences with blood. TRB clonality was highly associated with recipient CMV seropositivity and reactivation.

The V gene's germline CDR1 is SGHAT and CDR2 FQNNGV. Trimming removed 3 bases from V and 5 bases from J; junction bases left unmatched: 9. The CDR3 loop spans 15 amino acids. Peripheral blood was collected from the related graft donor on the marrow donation day. Profiling relied on immunoSEQ multiplex PCR, and the TCRdb table lists in-frame clones only, not all of them. This sample carries tens of thousands of clones, none of them present only once. This clone has at least ten counts. Antigen specificity is unknown. The chain recombines TRBV11-2 with TRBJ2-5; 7 bases map to TRBD1. The TCR sequence derives from a woman aged 55-69 years in good health, CMV-negative, and a related stem cell transplant donor. Source material: PBMCs. The CDR3 loop reads CASSFTDRAWETQYF. The CDR3 DNA sequence: TGTGCCAGCAGCTTCACAGACAGGGCTTGGGAGACCCAGTACTTC.